This T cell receptor (beta chain) was identified in a study of OX40 agonist ivuxolimab in advanced cancers. Broader study findings: Fewer expanded clones were found on average in CD4+ than in CD8+ T cells.

This CDR3 comprises 16 residues. The ends lost 5 bases at V and 6 bases at J; junction bases unmatched: 11. Germline V gene data show CDR1 as LGHNA and CDR2 as YNFKEQ. Produced via immunoSEQ multiplex PCR; TCRdb's table is partial and in-frame only. The data show roughly 62,000 clones, about 82% seen once. Worth noting for this clone: Its target is unknown.

This chain joins TRBV4-2 and TRBJ2-3, with 10 bases matching TRBD2. The TCR was taken from an adult with an advanced solid tumor such as melanoma, head and neck, liver or kidney cancer. Sequencing was performed on CD4+ or CD8+ T cells sorted from blood, taken in a trial of the OX40 agonist ivuxolimab. The CDR3 reads CASSGLKRGGPDTQYF. CDR3 in DNA: TGTGCCAGCAGCGGATTGAAGCGGGGGGGCCCCGATACGCAGTATTTT.